These T cell receptor beta chains were read from a single sample in a study of CD8+CD57+ T cells in acquired aplastic anemia. TCRdb reanalysed the reads using MiXCR and keeps one entry per CDR3 protein. In the table there are 150,000 to 200,000 distinct CDR3 sequences, approximately 48% of which are singletons. Sequences were obtained from sorted CD4+, CD8+, or CD8+CD57+ T cells (not recorded which) from PBMCs. These receptors were taken from a human donor with aplastic anemia. CDR3s include the opening cysteine and the closing phenylalanine or tryptophan. D genes are given only for firm matches. Only part of the rows carry a size: once, few, many, or a class if the clone is expanded.

size: .; D: TRBD1; V: TRBV20-1; length: 15; J: TRBJ1-5; CDR3: CSARDGTGGNQPQHF; DNA: TGCAGTGCTAGAGACGGGACAGGGGGCAATCAGCCCCAGCATTTT
size: .; D: TRBD1; V: TRBV19; length: 14; J: TRBJ2-7; CDR3: CASSITGQGAQQYF; DNA: TGTGCCAGTAGTATAACAGGACAGGGAGCCCAGCAGTACTTC
size: .; D: .; V: TRBV15; length: 13; J: TRBJ1-5; CDR3: CATSRVQNQPQHF; DNA: TGTGCCACCAGCAGGGTCCAAAATCAGCCCCAGCATTTT
size: .; D: .; V: TRBV10-3; length: 12; J: TRBJ1-2; CDR3: CAISESAVALAF; DNA: TGTGCCATCAGTGAGTCGGCTGTGGCGTTGGCCTTC
size: .; D: .; V: TRBV20-1; length: 12; J: TRBJ1-5; CDR3: CSASPGNQPQHF; DNA: TGCAGTGCTAGTCCAGGGAATCAGCCCCAGCATTTT
size: many; D: .; V: TRBV20-1; length: 11; J: TRBJ2-7; CDR3: CSARVTREQYF; DNA: TGCAGTGCTAGGGTCACACGGGAGCAGTACTTC
size: once; D: .; V: TRBV7-2; length: 16; J: TRBJ1-4; CDR3: CASSLRAGATNEKLFF; DNA: TGTGCCAGCAGCCTTCGCGCGGGGGCAACTAATGAAAAACTGTTTTTT
size: few; D: .; V: TRBV24-1; length: 14; J: TRBJ1-4; CDR3: CATSDASPAEKLFF; DNA: TGTGCCACCAGTGACGCAAGCCCTGCGGAAAAACTGTTTTTT
size: few; D: .; V: TRBV10-3; length: 13; J: TRBJ1-2; CDR3: CATFKDSLYGYTF; DNA: TGTGCCACCTTTAAGGACAGCCTCTATGGCTACACCTTC
size: .; D: TRBD1; V: TRBV12-3/TRBV12-4; length: 15; J: TRBJ2-3; CDR3: CASSPLGQASDTQYF; DNA: TGTGCCAGCAGCCCTCTCGGACAGGCATCAGATACGCAGTATTTT
size: .; D: TRBD2; V: TRBV24-1; length: 18; J: TRBJ2-5; CDR3: CASSQPGLAGAPGETQYF; DNA: TGTGCCAGCAGTCAACCGGGACTAGCGGGAGCACCGGGGGAGACCCAGTACTTC
size: many; D: TRBD2; V: TRBV12-3/TRBV12-4; length: 14; J: TRBJ2-7; CDR3: CASSRTSGFYEQYF; DNA: TGTGCCAGCAGCCGGACTAGCGGGTTCTACGAGCAGTACTTC
size: many; D: .; V: TRBV20-1; length: 14; J: TRBJ2-7; CDR3: CSARSQIPPYEQYF; DNA: TGCAGTGCTAGATCGCAAATTCCCCCCTACGAGCAGTACTTC
size: many; D: TRBD2; V: TRBV5-4; length: 16; J: TRBJ2-3; CDR3: CASSGLERGDVYTQYF; DNA: TGTGCCAGCAGCGGCCTGGAGCGGGGCGACGTCTATACGCAGTATTTT
size: .; D: .; V: TRBV20-1; length: 13; J: TRBJ2-3; CDR3: CSGRPRASDTQYF; DNA: TGCAGTGGCCGACCCCGAGCGTCAGATACGCAGTATTTT
size: few; D: TRBD1; V: TRBV19; length: 13; J: TRBJ2-7; CDR3: CAGSIATGDEQYF; DNA: TGTGCCGGTAGTATCGCAACAGGGGACGAGCAGTACTTC
size: .; D: .; V: TRBV11-1; length: 17; J: TRBJ1-2; CDR3: CASSRSAGVIGNYGYTF; DNA: TGTGCCAGCAGCCGTAGTGCCGGCGTAATCGGCAACTATGGCTACACCTTC
size: many; D: .; V: TRBV20-1; length: 13; J: TRBJ1-1; CDR3: CSATVMGDTEAFF; DNA: TGCAGTGCTACCGTAATGGGGGACACTGAAGCTTTCTTT
size: .; D: .; V: TRBV3-1; length: 13; J: TRBJ2-5; CDR3: CASSQLRWKTQYF; DNA: TGTGCCAGCAGCCAACTGAGGTGGAAGACCCAGTACTTC
size: many; D: TRBD1; V: TRBV10-3; length: 15; J: TRBJ1-1; CDR3: CAISEVDRVTTEAFF; DNA: TGTGCCATCAGTGAGGTGGACAGGGTGACCACTGAAGCTTTCTTT
size: .; D: .; V: TRBV7-2; length: 15; J: TRBJ1-2; CDR3: CASSLGASPGYGYTF; DNA: TGTGCCAGCAGCTTAGGAGCAAGCCCCGGGTATGGCTACACCTTC
size: .; D: .; V: TRBV20-1; length: 14; J: TRBJ2-7; CDR3: CSAREGQGLYEQYF; DNA: TGCAGTGCTAGAGAGGGGCAGGGTCTGTACGAGCAGTACTTC
size: .; D: TRBD1; V: TRBV7-8; length: 12; J: TRBJ1-1; CDR3: CASRTGYREAFF; DNA: TGTGCCAGCAGGACAGGGTATCGAGAAGCTTTCTTT
size: .; D: TRBD2; V: TRBV29-1; length: 13; J: TRBJ2-7; CDR3: CSVGTSNSYEQYF; DNA: TGCAGCGTAGGGACTAGCAATAGCTACGAGCAGTACTTC
size: many; D: .; V: TRBV10-3; length: 14; J: TRBJ1-3; CDR3: CATQRAGAGNTIYF; DNA: TGTGCCACCCAGAGAGCGGGGGCTGGAAACACCATATATTTT
size: many; D: .; V: TRBV12-3/TRBV12-4; length: 14; J: TRBJ1-6; CDR3: CASTNQGISSPLHF; DNA: TGTGCCAGCACCAACCAGGGTATCAGTTCACCCCTCCACTTT
size: .; D: .; V: TRBV9; length: 14; J: TRBJ2-7; CDR3: CASSLRGSAGELYF; DNA: TGTGCCAGCAGTTTAAGGGGGAGCGCCGGGGAGCTGTACTTC
size: .; D: .; V: TRBV7-6; length: 12; J: TRBJ2-7; CDR3: CASSLGGEEQYF; DNA: TGTGCCAGCAGCTTAGGGGGGGAAGAGCAGTACTTC
size: many; D: .; V: TRBV7-6; length: 15; J: TRBJ2-6; CDR3: CASSFGWGGANVLTF; DNA: TGTGCCAGCAGCTTCGGCTGGGGGGGGGCCAACGTCCTGACTTTC
size: .; D: TRBD2; V: TRBV20-1; length: 14; J: TRBJ2-1; CDR3: CSASPSGGYNEQFF; DNA: TGCAGTGCTAGCCCTAGCGGGGGGTACAATGAGCAGTTCTTC
size: many; D: TRBD1; V: TRBV12-3/TRBV12-4; length: 15; J: TRBJ1-6; CDR3: CASSSQQGANSPLHF; DNA: TGTGCCAGCAGTTCCCAACAGGGGGCGAATTCACCCCTCCACTTT
size: many; D: .; V: TRBV6-1; length: 14; J: TRBJ1-2; CDR3: CASKMTEDYYGYTF; DNA: TGTGCCAGCAAGATGACTGAAGATTACTATGGCTACACCTTC
size: .; D: TRBD1; V: TRBV5-1; length: 15; J: TRBJ1-2; CDR3: CASSPRGLINYGYTF; DNA: TGCGCCAGTAGCCCCAGGGGGCTGATTAACTATGGCTACACCTTC
size: .; D: TRBD1; V: TRBV2; length: 14; J: TRBJ2-7; CDR3: CASSEGRDRGQQYF; DNA: TGTGCCAGCAGTGAGGGGAGGGACAGGGGGCAGCAGTACTTC
size: many; D: TRBD1; V: TRBV20-1; length: 13; J: TRBJ1-5; CDR3: CSAKQGRDQPQHF; DNA: TGCAGTGCTAAACAGGGGCGAGATCAGCCCCAGCATTTT
size: .; D: .; V: TRBV2; length: 14; J: TRBJ2-1; CDR3: CASSFPTNYNEQFF; DNA: TGTGCCAGCAGTTTTCCCACCAACTACAATGAGCAGTTCTTC
size: .; D: .; V: TRBV6-1; length: 16; J: TRBJ2-2; CDR3: CASRPSSPVTTGELLF; DNA: TGTGCCAGCAGGCCTTCGAGCCCCGTAACGACCGGGGAGCTGCTTTTT
size: .; D: .; V: TRBV29-1; length: 14; J: TRBJ1-3; CDR3: CMGSGGWSGNTIYF; DNA: TGCATGGGGAGTGGAGGGTGGTCTGGAAACACCATATATTTT
size: .; D: .; V: TRBV10-3; length: 14; J: TRBJ2-7; CDR3: CAISGGIGGDEQYF; DNA: TGTGCCATCAGCGGAGGGATCGGGGGCGACGAGCAGTACTTC
size: many; D: .; V: TRBV5-1; length: 13; J: TRBJ2-2; CDR3: CASSSTGPGELFF; DNA: TGCGCCAGCAGCTCCACAGGGCCCGGGGAGCTGTTTTTT
size: many; D: TRBD1; V: TRBV5-1; length: 15; J: TRBJ2-7; CDR3: CASSSTGGLSYEQYF; DNA: TGCGCCAGCAGCTCGACAGGGGGCCTATCCTACGAGCAGTACTTC
size: many; D: TRBD2; V: TRBV24-1; length: 16; J: TRBJ2-5; CDR3: CATSDPGLAGEETQYF; DNA: TGTGCCACCAGTGATCCGGGACTAGCGGGAGAAGAGACCCAGTACTTC